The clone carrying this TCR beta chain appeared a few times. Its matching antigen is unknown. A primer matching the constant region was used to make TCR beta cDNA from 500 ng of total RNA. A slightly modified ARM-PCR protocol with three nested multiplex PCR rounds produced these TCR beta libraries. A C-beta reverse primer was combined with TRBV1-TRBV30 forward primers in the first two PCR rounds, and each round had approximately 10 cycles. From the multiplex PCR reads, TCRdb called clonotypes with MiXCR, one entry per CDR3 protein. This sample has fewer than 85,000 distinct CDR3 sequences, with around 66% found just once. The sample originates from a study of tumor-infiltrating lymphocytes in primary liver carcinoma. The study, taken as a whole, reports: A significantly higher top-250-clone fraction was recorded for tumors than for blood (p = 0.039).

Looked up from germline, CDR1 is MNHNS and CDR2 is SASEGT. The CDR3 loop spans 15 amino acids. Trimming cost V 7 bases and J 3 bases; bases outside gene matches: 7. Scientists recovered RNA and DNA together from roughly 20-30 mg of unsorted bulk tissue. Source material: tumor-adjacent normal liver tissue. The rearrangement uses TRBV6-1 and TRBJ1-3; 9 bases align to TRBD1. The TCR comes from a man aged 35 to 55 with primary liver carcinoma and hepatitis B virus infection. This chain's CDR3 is CASTLLTGGGNTIYF. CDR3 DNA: TGTGCCAGCACCCTTCTGACAGGGGGTGGAAACACCATATATTTT.